This T cell receptor beta chain was profiled in a study of CD8 T cells in ankylosing spondylitis. Using its own MiXCR run on the 5' RACE reads, TCRdb lists one record per CDR3 protein. Of about 150,000 distinct CDR3 sequences in the sample, around a third were seen once. Sequencing was carried out using synovial fluid, either unsorted or a sorted T cell fraction (not recorded which). This clonotype was obtained from a male donor with ankylosing spondylitis.

CDR3 sequence (DNA): TGTGCCAGCAACCCGACAGGGGGGTCTGGGGCCAACGTCCTGACTTTC. Protein: CASNPTGGSGANVLTF. The chain links TRBV12-3 or TRBV12-4 to TRBJ2-6, with 9 bases identical to TRBD1. With V trimmed by 7 bases and J by 1 base, 5 bases remained unmatched. The CDR3 has 16 residues.